This entry lists 28 T cell receptor beta chains sequenced from one sample in a study of cytomegalovirus exposure and HLA in healthy donors. 60 Vbeta and 13 Jbeta primers were used in PCR. Measured with immunoSEQ multiplex PCR; TCRdb has only the in-frame clones, and not every one. The data hold roughly 98,000 clones, with roughly 58% observed a single time. Sequencing was performed on PBMCs. Receptors originate from a young woman in good health and CMV-seropositive.

The gene calls are TRBV21-1 and TRBJ1-4. TRBV21-1 constitutes a pseudogene. The CDR3 contains 18 residues. Here the CDR3 DNA reads TGTGCCAGCAGCAAAGCTGCCGGGAAACTACTAAGCGGCGAAAAACTGTTTTTT. Translation gives CASSKAAGKLLSGEKLFF.

The chain uses TRBV30 and TRBJ2-7, with D possibly matching TRBD1 (5 bases). Deletions cut 4 bases from V and 4 bases from J, with 11 bases between. Germline-derived CDR1 and CDR2 are GTSNPN and SVGIG (reference sequence). This CDR3 is built from 12 residues. The chain's CDR3 is CAWKDSGYEQYF. The CDR3 DNA follows: TGTGCCTGGAAAGACAGTGGGTACGAGCAGTACTTC.

This clone turned up a few times. In DNA form, the CDR3 reads TGTGCCAGCAGATCCACAGGGGGTGAAGCTTTCTTT. The encoded protein is CASRSTGGEAFF. The chain couples TRBV7-3 to TRBJ1-1; 8 nucleotides line up with TRBD1. Germline-derived CDR1 and CDR2 are SGHTA and FQGTGA. The CDR3 runs 12 residues. V lost 6 bases and J lost 7; bases outside the gene matches: 4.

This CDR3 is CASGTQNTEAFF. DNA of the CDR3: TGTGCCAGCGGGACACAGAACACTGAAGCTTTCTTT. The chain couples TRBV27 to TRBJ1-1; D is possibly TRBD1 (6 bases). V was shortened by 8 bases and J by 1 base, with 8 bases between the two germline ends. The CDR3 extends over 12 amino acids. The germline V gene has CDR1 MNHEY and CDR2 SMNVEV (reference sequence).

This chain joins TRBV5-1 and TRBJ2-7; D not resolved. Trimming took 2 bases from V and 5 from J, leaving 17 bases between them. CDR3 length equals 15 residues. CDR1 and CDR2 from the germline V gene are SGHRS and YFSETQ. CDR3 residues: CASSLEMAGMDEQYF. CDR3 in DNA: TGCGCCAGCAGCTTAGAGATGGCAGGTATGGACGAGCAGTACTTC.

The chain uses TRBV6-5 and TRBJ2-3; 8 bases map to TRBD1. This CDR3 spans 13 amino acids. J was trimmed by 4 bases and V by 10 bases; bases with no gene match: 7. Germline lookup yields CDR1 MNHEY and CDR2 SVGAGI. The CDR3 sequence: CAIRTGTSDTQYF. Written as DNA, the CDR3 is TGTGCCATTAGGACAGGGACATCAGATACGCAGTATTTT.

There are a few counts of this clone. The V call is TRBV7-9, the J call TRBJ2-1; 7 bases are shared with TRBD1. With V trimmed by 5 bases and J by 7 bases, 8 bases remained unmatched. This CDR3 comprises 14 residues. CDR1 and CDR2 (germline): SEHNR, FQNEAQ (reference sequence). CDR3 sequence reads: CASSPDRVENEQFF. CDR3 DNA sequence: TGTGCCAGCAGCCCCGACAGGGTAGAGAATGAGCAGTTCTTC.

The chain joins TRBV2 to TRBJ2-7; the D is unclear. The CDR3 consists of 11 residues. V dropped 6 bases and J dropped 3 bases, with 6 bases sitting between them. CDR1 is SNHLY and CDR2 is FYNNEI in the germline V gene. For the CDR3, the DNA is TGTGCCAGCAGATATTACTACGAGCAGTACTTC. Its translation is CASRYYYEQYF.

A few counts support this clone. V and J are TRBV6-5 and TRBJ1-6; 9 nucleotides line up with TRBD1. CDR3 size: 15 residues. The ends lost 0 bases at V and 10 bases at J; junction bases unmatched: 4. The V gene's germline CDR1 is MNHEY and CDR2 SVGAGI. The CDR3, as DNA: TGTGCCAGCAGTTACTCTAGGACAGGGGACTCACCCCTCCACTTT. It encodes CASSYSRTGDSPLHF.

The V gene is TRBV9, the J gene TRBJ2-5, with 8 nucleotides matching TRBD2. The CDR3 has 16 residues. The V gene's germline CDR1 is SGDLS and CDR2 YYNGEE. V dropped 0 bases and J dropped 0; count of bases not matched to a gene: 4. The CDR3 region is CASSVASGGNQETQYF. For the CDR3, the DNA is TGTGCCAGCAGCGTAGCCAGCGGGGGAAACCAAGAGACCCAGTACTTC.

This chain uses TRBV7-2 with TRBJ1-5; 8 bases are a match to TRBD1. Losses at the gene ends were 5 bases for V and 4 bases for J; bases not matched to a gene: 10. The germline CDR1 and CDR2 sequences are SGHTA and FQGNSA. This CDR3 is built from 16 residues. Here the CDR3 DNA reads TGTGCCAGCAGCGACAGGGGCGGCCAGGGGAATCAGCCCCAGCATTTT. The encoded protein is CASSDRGGQGNQPQHF.

The rearrangement uses TRBV19 and TRBJ1-5; TRBD1 aligns across 8 bases. Germline V lookup: CDR1 LNHDA, CDR2 SQIVND (reference sequence). The J segment lost 0 bases and the V segment lost 8 bases, leaving 12 bases of the junction unmatched. The CDR3 has 17 amino acids. The CDR3 region is CASEGTGGLYSNQPQHF. For the CDR3, the DNA is TGTGCCAGTGAAGGGACAGGAGGTTTATATAGCAATCAGCCCCAGCATTTT. Complete variable domain (other parts from reference TRBV19 and TRBJ1-5): DGGITQSPKYLFRKEGQNVTLSCEQNLNHDAMYWYRQDPGQGLRLIYYSQIVNDFQKGDIAEGYSVSREKKESFPLTVTSAQKNPTAFYLCASEGTGGLYSNQPQHFGDGTRLSIL.

In this sample, this clone turned up once. The chain couples TRBV5-1 to TRBJ2-7; 9 nucleotides match TRBD1. The CDR3 loop spans 13 amino acids. CDR1 and CDR2 (germline): SGHRS, YFSETQ. Germline trimming cut 0 bases from V and 5 bases from J; bases unmatched to any gene: 0. CDR3 residues: CASSLGTGDEQYF. In DNA, the CDR3 is TGCGCCAGCAGCTTGGGGACAGGGGACGAGCAGTACTTC. Full variable domain (rest looked up from reference TRBV5-1 and TRBJ2-7): KAGVTQTPRYLIKTRGQQVTLSCSPISGHRSVSWYQQTPGQGLQFLFEYFSETQRNKGNFPGRFSGRQFSNSRSEMNVSTLELGDSALYLCASSLGTGDEQYFGPGTRLTVT.

The chain recombines TRBV5-6 with TRBJ2-1; 7 bases agree with TRBD1. The germline CDR1 and CDR2 sequences are SGHDT and YYEEEE. With 2 bases clipped from V and 8 bases from J, the junction kept 10 bases outside the gene matches. The CDR3 has 15 amino acids. CDR3 nucleotide sequence: TGTGCCAGCAGCTTTTCAGACAGGGTGAAAGATGAGCAGTTCTTC. Protein: CASSFSDRVKDEQFF.

The chain is built from TRBV7-9 and TRBJ1-2; possibly TRBD1 for D (6 bases). Trimming took off 4 bases at V and 0 bases at J, with 18 bases between the two ends. The CDR3 covers 17 residues. Germline V gene data show CDR1 as SEHNR and CDR2 as FQNEAQ (reference sequence). CDR3 coding DNA: TGTGCCAGCAGCTCAGGGACAATATTGGAAACTAACTATGGCTACACCTTC. Its translation: CASSSGTILETNYGYTF.

This clone was counted between two and nine times. V and J are TRBV19 and TRBJ2-5; 8 nucleotides align to TRBD1. Germline V lookup: CDR1 LNHDA, CDR2 SQIVND (reference sequence). This CDR3 spans 15 amino acids. With V trimmed by 6 bases and J by 4 bases, 10 bases remained unmatched. The CDR3 region has the DNA TGTGCCAGTAGCGACAGGGGCGGAAAGGGAGAGACCCAGTACTTC. This translates into CASSDRGGKGETQYF.

The CDR3 sequence is CASSPGRGTVVGYTF. CDR3 nucleotides: TGTGCCAGCAGCCCGGGTCGGGGGACTGTAGTGGGCTACACCTTC. This chain joins TRBV7-9 and TRBJ1-2; D might be TRBD1 (5 bases). This CDR3 is built from 15 residues. CDR1 is SEHNR and CDR2 is FQNEAQ in the germline V gene (reference sequence). V was trimmed by 5 bases and J by 8 bases, leaving 21 bases between them.

This chain links TRBV28 with TRBJ2-7, with D uncertain. This CDR3 has 11 residues. Trimming left V 4 bases short and J 5 bases short, with 6 bases between. The germline CDR1 and CDR2 sequences are MDHEN and SYDVKM. The CDR3 loop is CASSYLNEQYF. The CDR3 DNA reads TGTGCCAGCAGTTACTTAAACGAGCAGTACTTC. The full variable domain, rest sourced from reference TRBV28 and TRBJ2-7, is DVKVTQSSRYLVKRTGEKVFLECVQDMDHENMFWYRQDPGLGLRLIYFSYDVKMKEKGDIPEGYSVSREKKERFSLILESASTNQTSMYLCASSYLNEQYFGPGTRLTVT.

This sequence joins TRBV6-4 and TRBJ2-3; D unclear. The germline V gene has CDR1 MRHNA and CDR2 SNTAGT. Trimming cost V 0 bases and J 0 bases, with 7 bases left between them. CDR3 size: 15 residues. Here the CDR3 reads CASSDSELSTDTQYF. The CDR3 DNA follows: TGTGCCAGCAGTGACTCCGAACTTAGCACAGATACGCAGTATTTT.

This clone was seen a handful of times. The chain has TRBV5-8 and TRBJ1-6; 8 bases agree with TRBD1. CDR3 length: 15 amino acids. Germline CDR1 reads SGHTS; CDR2 reads YDEGEE. After removal of 1 base from V and 11 bases from J, the junction contained 8 bases not matched to a gene. The CDR3 coding sequence is TGTGCCAGCAGCTTGACGGACAGGGAAACTCCACCCCTCCACTTT. Encoded protein: CASSLTDRETPPLHF.

The chain has TRBV18 and TRBJ2-1, with 13 nucleotides matching TRBD2. V lost 5 bases and J lost 3; bases outside the gene matches: 7. CDR3 length: 17 residues. Germline loops: CDR1 KGHSH, CDR2 LQKENI. CDR3 residues: CASSVPGLAGLYNEQFF. CDR3 sequence (DNA): TGTGCCAGCTCAGTCCCGGGACTAGCGGGACTCTACAATGAGCAGTTCTTC.

The chain recombines TRBV7-3 with TRBJ1-1; D is ambiguous. V lost 2 bases and J lost 1, with 8 bases in between. Germline V gene sequence: CDR1 SGHTA, CDR2 FQGTGA. This CDR3 has 14 residues. The CDR3 DNA reads as TGTGCCAGCAGCTTATCGGGTTCGAACACTGAAGCTTTCTTT. Protein sequence: CASSLSGSNTEAFF.

The chain uses TRBV6-6 and TRBJ1-2; perhaps TRBD1 as D (5 bases). V lost 2 bases and J lost 0, with 13 bases in between. The CDR3 extends over 16 amino acids. CDR1 and CDR2 from the germline V gene are MNHNY and SVGAGI (reference sequence). The CDR3: CASSYPPKGANYGYTF. CDR3 nucleotides: TGTGCCAGCAGTTACCCCCCGAAAGGGGCTAACTATGGCTACACCTTC.

This clone was seen a single time. This rearrangement joins TRBV2 to TRBJ1-5; D gene uncertain. CDR1 and CDR2 from the germline V gene are SNHLY and FYNNEI. Deletions cut 6 bases from V and 0 bases from J, with 6 bases between. CDR3 size: 13 residues. Here the CDR3 reads CASSLYSNQPQHF. The DNA of the CDR3 is TGTGCCAGCAGCCTTTATAGCAATCAGCCCCAGCATTTT.

The J gene is TRBJ1-1, the V gene TRBV19; 9 bases match TRBD1. Germline trimming cut 7 bases from V and 2 bases from J; bases unmatched to any gene: 8. Per the germline V gene, CDR1 is LNHDA and CDR2 is SQIVND (reference sequence). The CDR3 is 15 residues long. CDR3 protein: CASKSGQGLNTEAFF. As DNA, the CDR3 is TGTGCCAGTAAATCGGGACAGGGTTTAAACACTGAAGCTTTCTTT.

This clone has a handful of counts. V gene TRBV15 combines with J gene TRBJ2-1, with D perhaps matching TRBD2 (6 bases). Germline lookup yields CDR1 LNHNV and CDR2 YYDKDF (reference sequence). Trimming shortened V by 0 bases and J by 9 bases, and 12 bases separated the two germline ends. The CDR3 sequence is 14 residues long. In DNA, the CDR3 is TGTGCCACCAGCAGAGATAGGGAGGTGGGTGAGCAGTTCTTC. It encodes CATSRDREVGEQFF.

This clone was seen only a few times. The chain recombines TRBV6-6 with TRBJ1-4; the D is unclear. Per the germline V gene, CDR1 is MNHNY and CDR2 is SVGAGI (reference sequence). V was cut by 2 bases and J by 5 bases, with 9 bases left in between. The CDR3 sequence is 14 residues long. This CDR3 reads CASSYGTPNEKLFF. The CDR3 DNA sequence: TGTGCCAGCAGTTACGGCACCCCGAATGAAAAACTGTTTTTT.

For this clone: The junction and the germline gene differ at one end; a read error may be behind it. Other DNA variants within this sample encode the same CDR3. The J gene is TRBJ1-5, the V gene TRBV7-9, with a weak D call TRBD1 (6 bases). Germline loops: CDR1 SEHNR, CDR2 FQNEAQ (reference sequence). CDR3 length: 15 residues. CDR3 amino acids: CASSSQGLGNQPQHF. CDR3 coding DNA: TGCGCCAGCAGCTCGCAGGGGTTGGGCAATCAGCCCCAGCATTTT.